This T cell receptor beta chain derives from a study of blood T cell repertoires in COVID-19. Losses at the gene ends were 2 bases for V and 5 bases for J; bases not matched to a gene: 5. CDR3 length: 16 amino acids. Germline-derived CDR1 and CDR2 are ENHRY and SYGVKD. Sequencing used immunoSEQ multiplex PCR; TCRdb keeps in-frame clones, though not all of them. The repertoire holds about 150,000 clones, roughly 87% seen once, with 4% to 5% in the top ten. Sequenced sample: peripheral blood. The origin of this receptor is a woman aged 55-69 years with active or convalescent COVID-19. This chain uses TRBV10-3 with TRBJ2-5, with 13 bases fitting TRBD2. Here the CDR3 DNA reads TGTGCCATCAGTGAGACTCGACTAGCGGGGGGTGAGACCCAGTACTTC. Translating gives CAISETRLAGGETQYF.